This T cell receptor beta chain was sequenced in a study of blood T cell repertoires in COVID-19. Generated by immunoSEQ multiplex PCR, the TCRdb table keeps only in-frame clones and is missing some. Of some 300,000 clones in the sample, 85% to 95% were seen once. Deletions cut 1 base from V and 2 bases from J, with 8 bases between. Looked up from germline, CDR1 is LNHDA and CDR2 is SQIVND (reference sequence). CDR3 length equals 15 residues. V usage is TRBV19 and J usage is TRBJ1-4; perhaps TRBD1 as D (5 bases). The sample comprised PBMCs or T cells enriched from blood (not recorded which). The clonotype was recovered from a woman between 25 and 40 years old who had been exposed to COVID-19. DNA for the CDR3: TGTGCCAGTAGTATAGGGCAGGGCACTAATGAAAAACTGTTTTTT. Translated, it gives CASSIGQGTNEKLFF. The entire variable domain, with the rest obtained from reference TRBV19 and TRBJ1-4, is as follows: DGGITQSPKYLFRKEGQNVTLSCEQNLNHDAMYWYRQDPGQGLRLIYYSQIVNDFQKGDIAEGYSVSREKKESFPLTVTSAQKNPTAFYLCASSIGQGTNEKLFFGSGTQLSVL.